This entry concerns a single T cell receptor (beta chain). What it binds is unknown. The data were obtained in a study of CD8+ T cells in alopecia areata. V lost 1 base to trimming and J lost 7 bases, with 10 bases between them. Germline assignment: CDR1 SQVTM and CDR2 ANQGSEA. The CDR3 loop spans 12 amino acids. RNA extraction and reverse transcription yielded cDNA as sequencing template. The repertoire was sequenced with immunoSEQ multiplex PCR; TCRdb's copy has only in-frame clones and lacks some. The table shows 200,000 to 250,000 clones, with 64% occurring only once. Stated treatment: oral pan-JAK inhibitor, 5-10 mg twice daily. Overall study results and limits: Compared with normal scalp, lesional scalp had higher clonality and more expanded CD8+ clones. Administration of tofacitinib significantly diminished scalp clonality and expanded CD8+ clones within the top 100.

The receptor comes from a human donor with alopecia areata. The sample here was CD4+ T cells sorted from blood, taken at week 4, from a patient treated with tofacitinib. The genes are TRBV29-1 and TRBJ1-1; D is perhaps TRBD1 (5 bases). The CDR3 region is CSVEGGGVEAFF. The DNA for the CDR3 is TGCAGCGTTGAAGGTGGGGGTGTTGAAGCTTTCTTT.